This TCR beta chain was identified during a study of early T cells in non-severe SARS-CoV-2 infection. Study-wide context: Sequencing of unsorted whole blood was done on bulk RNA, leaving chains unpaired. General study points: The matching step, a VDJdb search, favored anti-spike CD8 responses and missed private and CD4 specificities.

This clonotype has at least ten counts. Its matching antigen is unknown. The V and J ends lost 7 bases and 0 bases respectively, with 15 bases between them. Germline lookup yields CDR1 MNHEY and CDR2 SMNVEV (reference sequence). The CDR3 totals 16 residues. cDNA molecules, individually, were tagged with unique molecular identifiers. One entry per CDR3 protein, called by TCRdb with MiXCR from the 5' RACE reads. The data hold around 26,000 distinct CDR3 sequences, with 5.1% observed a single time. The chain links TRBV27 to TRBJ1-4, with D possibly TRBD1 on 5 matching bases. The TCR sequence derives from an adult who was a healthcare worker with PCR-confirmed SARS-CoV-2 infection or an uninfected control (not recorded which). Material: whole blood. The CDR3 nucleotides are TGTGCCAGCAAAATTCATACGGGGGCAACTAATGAAAAACTGTTTTTT. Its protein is CASKIHTGATNEKLFF.